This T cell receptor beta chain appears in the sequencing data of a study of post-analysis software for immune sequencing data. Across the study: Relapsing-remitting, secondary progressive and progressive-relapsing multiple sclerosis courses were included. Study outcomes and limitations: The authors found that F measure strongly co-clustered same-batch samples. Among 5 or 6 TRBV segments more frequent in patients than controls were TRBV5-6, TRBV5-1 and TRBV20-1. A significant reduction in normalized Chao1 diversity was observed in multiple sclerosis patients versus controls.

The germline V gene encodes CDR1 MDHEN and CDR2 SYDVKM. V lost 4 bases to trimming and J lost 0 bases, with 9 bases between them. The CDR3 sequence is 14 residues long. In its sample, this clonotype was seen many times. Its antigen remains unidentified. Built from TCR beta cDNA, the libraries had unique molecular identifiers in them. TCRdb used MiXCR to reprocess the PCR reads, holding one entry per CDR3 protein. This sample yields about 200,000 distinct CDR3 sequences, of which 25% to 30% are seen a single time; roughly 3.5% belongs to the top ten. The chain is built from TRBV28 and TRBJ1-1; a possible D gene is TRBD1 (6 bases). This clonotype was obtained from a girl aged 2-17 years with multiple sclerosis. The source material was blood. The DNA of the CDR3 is TGTGCCAGCAGTTCTACAGGGCTGAACACTGAAGCTTTCTTT. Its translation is CASSSTGLNTEAFF.